These 25 T cell receptor beta chains originate from one sample sequenced in a study of molecular identifiers for immune sequencing clone quantification. TCRdb analysed the PCR reads with MiXCR anew, one entry per CDR3 protein. The sample gives a few hundred thousand distinct CDR3 sequences, over 20% of which show up once; around 0.74% is in the top ten. Source material: naive CD8+ T cells from blood, with Jurkat cell RNA spiked in. Noted subset: FACS-sorted CD8+CD4-CCR7+CD45RA+ naive T cells. These receptors were collected from a human donor in good health. Some libraries in this study had Jurkat cell RNA spiked in.

This clonotype turned up a few times. The rearrangement uses TRBV6-2 or TRBV6-3 and TRBJ1-1; D call uncertain. This CDR3 is built from 13 residues. Trimming pared 1 base from V and 5 bases from J, leaving 8 bases between. CDR1 is MNHEY and CDR2 is SVGEGT in the germline V gene. CDR3 sequence: CASSYYRRTEAFF. CDR3 DNA sequence: TGTGCCAGCAGTTACTACCGCAGGACTGAAGCTTTCTTT.

Details on this clonotype: One end of the junction is discordant with germline, which a read error may explain. The J gene is TRBJ1-2, the V gene TRBV7-9; 7 positions match TRBD1. CDR1 and CDR2 from the germline V gene are SEHNR and FQNEAQ (reference sequence). The CDR3 sequence is 17 residues long. CDR3 nucleotide sequence: TGTGCCAGCAGCCAAACAATCCGGGACAGCAAAGACTATGGATACACCTTC. It translates to CASSQTIRDSKDYGYTF.

This clonotype was counted a few times. The chain is built from TRBV4-3 and TRBJ2-5; 10 nucleotides agree with TRBD1. V trimming: 0 bases; J trimming: 4 bases; junction bases outside the gene matches: 5. Germline V gene lookup returns CDR1 LGHNA and CDR2 YSLEER. The CDR3 runs 16 residues. The CDR3 DNA reads TGCGCCAGCAGCCAAGATGCGGACAGGGGGACAGAGACCCAGTACTTC. This encodes CASSQDADRGTETQYF.

This clonotype was observed a handful of times. This rearrangement joins TRBV9 to TRBJ1-1; D might be TRBD1 (5 bases). CDR3 length: 15 amino acids. V was trimmed by 2 bases and J by 4 bases, leaving 15 bases between them. In germline, CDR1 is SGDLS, CDR2 YYNGEE. CDR3 nucleotides: TGTGCCAGCAGCGTCTCCGGGACCCTGGGCACTGAAGCTTTCTTT. Translated, it gives CASSVSGTLGTEAFF.

The chain employs TRBV7-9 and TRBJ1-4; no clear D gene. The CDR3 consists of 15 residues. CDR1 SEHNR and CDR2 FQNEAQ come from the germline V gene (reference sequence). V was clipped by 4 bases and J by 8 bases, with 17 bases between them. In DNA form, the CDR3 reads TGTGCCAGCAGCTCCCCATCTCGGTTGGCGGAAAAACTGTTTTTT. Its translation: CASSSPSRLAEKLFF. Supplemented by reference TRBV7-9 and TRBJ1-4, the full variable domain reads DTGVSQNPRHKITKRGQNVTFRCDPISEHNRLYWYRQTLGQGPEFLTYFQNEAQLEKSRLLSDRFSAERPKGSFSTLEIQRTEQGDSAMYLCASSSPSRLAEKLFFGSGTQLSVL.

The rearrangement links TRBV12-3 or TRBV12-4 to TRBJ2-1; no reliable D call. The CDR3 length is 12 residues. The ends were cut back, 9 bases at V and 6 bases at J, with 12 bases in the middle. CDR3 nucleotides: TGTGCCAGAAGCCCTGGTCCCAATGAGCAGTTCTTC. Translation: CARSPGPNEQFF.

For this clonotype: This sequence may be a read error, since a much larger clone differs from it by one base. This chain links TRBV12-3 or TRBV12-4 with TRBJ2-5; perhaps D is TRBD1 or TRBD2 (5 bases each). V lost 5 bases and J lost 7, with 14 bases in between. There are 13 residues in the CDR3. The CDR3 loop is CASSLGVVGTQYF. The CDR3 DNA sequence: TGTGCCAGCAGTCTGGGGGTTGTCGGGACCCAGTACTTC.

Concerning this clonotype: A much larger clonotype is one base distant, so this may be a read error. Without the conserved terminal phenylalanine or tryptophan, this CDR3 likely stems from a read error. The chain couples TRBV20-1 to TRBJ2-3, with D perhaps being TRBD1 or TRBD2 (5 bases each). CDR3 length: 14 amino acids. The V end was cut by 6 bases, the J end by 6 bases, with 19 bases between. Looked up from germline, CDR1 is DFQATT and CDR2 is SNEGSKA (reference sequence). This CDR3 is CSANTLGGMDTQYL. CDR3 nucleotide sequence: TGCAGTGCCAACACGCTTGGGGGTATGGATACGCAGTATCTT.

About this clonotype: This sequence may be a read error, since a much larger clone differs from it by one base. V and J are TRBV7-2 and TRBJ2-5, with 8 bases that match TRBD2. Germline CDR1 is SGHTA and CDR2 is FQGNSA. This CDR3 contains 13 residues. V lost 5 bases, J lost 7 bases, and 6 bases stayed unmatched. The CDR3 here is CASSPAGGATQYF. DNA for the CDR3: TGTGCCAGCAGCCCCGCGGGGGGCGCGACCCAGTACTTC.

V gene TRBV27 combines with J gene TRBJ1-1; 9 bases line up with TRBD1. The CDR3 is made up of 12 amino acids. Germline V gene lookup returns CDR1 MNHEY and CDR2 SMNVEV (reference sequence). With V trimmed by 7 bases and J by 11 bases, 8 bases remained unmatched. CDR3 residues: CASTITGGQAFF. CDR3 in DNA: TGTGCCAGCACCATCACAGGGGGCCAGGCTTTCTTT.

This clonotype occurred many times. The gene calls are TRBV19 and TRBJ1-5; D might be TRBD1 (5 bases). Germline assignment: CDR1 LNHDA and CDR2 SQIVND (reference sequence). The CDR3 has 14 amino acids. Trimming pared 6 bases from V and 8 bases from J, leaving 17 bases between. In nucleotides, the CDR3 is TGTGCCAGTAGCCGGGGGTCTATGAGCGAGCCCCAGCATTTT. This gives the protein CASSRGSMSEPQHF.

V gene TRBV27 combines with J gene TRBJ1-2; D remains ambiguous. Germline CDR1 is MNHEY and CDR2 is SMNVEV (reference sequence). The CDR3 totals 15 residues. V lost 6 bases and J lost 8, with 22 bases in between. CDR3 nucleotide sequence: TGTGCCAGCAGCCCATTTGGAGGGTGGGCTGGGGGCTACACCTTC. This codes for CASSPFGGWAGGYTF.

On this clonotype: This could be a read error, since a much larger clone is one nucleotide away. The rearrangement uses TRBV28 and TRBJ2-1; no clear D gene. Gene TRBJ2-7 matches the end of the DNA better, so the J call may be wrong. Germline CDR1 MDHEN, CDR2 SYDVKM. The CDR3 has 17 residues. This CDR3 is CASSLSLGPDSYNEQYF. Written as DNA, the CDR3 is TGTGCCAGCAGTTTAAGTCTCGGGCCCGACTCCTACAATGAGCAGTACTTC.

This clonotype was recorded many times. CDR3 in DNA: TGTGCCAGCAGCGGGACAGGGGGGACTCAGCCCCAGCATTTT. Residues: CASSGTGGTQPQHF. The J gene is TRBJ1-5, the V gene TRBV12-3 or TRBV12-4; 11 nucleotides align to TRBD1. V shed 6 bases, J shed 6 bases, and the junction held 4 bases outside the gene matches. The CDR3 has 14 residues.

This clonotype was recorded a few times. The V call is TRBV19, the J call TRBJ2-7, with 8 positions matching TRBD2. V lost 5 bases, J lost 3 bases, and 6 bases stayed unmatched. In germline, CDR1 is LNHDA, CDR2 SQIVND (reference sequence). The CDR3 covers 14 residues. This CDR3 is CASSSSSGHYEQYF. The CDR3 DNA follows: TGTGCCAGTAGTTCGTCTAGCGGGCACTACGAGCAGTACTTC.

Concerning this clonotype: With a much larger clone just one base away, this may be a read error. J is TRBJ1-1 and V is TRBV19; perhaps TRBD1 as D (5 bases). Germline CDR1 is LNHDA and CDR2 is SQIVND (reference sequence). There are 15 residues in the CDR3. DNA for the CDR3: TGTGCCAGTAACCCCTTGACAGTTCCGAGCACTGAAGCTTCCTTT. Protein sequence: CASNPLTVPSTEASF.

This clonotype was recorded at least ten times. The V gene is TRBV10-3, the J gene TRBJ2-5; possible D gene TRBD2, 6 bases. The germline V and J ends were trimmed by 8 bases and 1 base, with 14 bases remaining between them. The CDR3 is 14 amino acids. Germline V CDR1 and CDR2: ENHRY, SYGVKD. CDR3 in amino acids: CAIGTELAQETQYF. Here the CDR3 DNA reads TGTGCCATCGGGACTGAACTAGCCCAAGAGACCCAGTACTTC.

Only a few counts were recorded for this clonotype. This chain joins TRBV6-2 or TRBV6-3 and TRBJ2-3, with D hard to call. V shed 8 bases and J shed 0 bases, with 3 bases lying between them. The germline gives CDR1 MNHEY, CDR2 SVGEGT. CDR3 length: 11 residues. This chain's CDR3 is CASQSTDTQYF. The CDR3 DNA is TGTGCCAGCCAAAGCACAGATACGCAGTATTTT.

This clonotype appeared many times. V is TRBV6-5 and J is TRBJ2-5; D is perhaps TRBD1 (6 bases). This CDR3 comprises 13 residues. Germline V lookup: CDR1 MNHEY, CDR2 SVGAGI. V was shortened by 0 bases and J by 7 bases, with 9 bases between the two germline ends. CDR3 region: CASSYSVQGTQYF. The CDR3 DNA follows: TGTGCCAGCAGTTACTCCGTACAGGGGACCCAGTACTTC.

This clonotype turned up a few times. This sequence joins TRBV2 and TRBJ1-4, with no clear D. V was trimmed by 6 bases and J by 3 bases, leaving 8 bases between them. The CDR3 totals 13 residues. Germline loops: CDR1 SNHLY, CDR2 FYNNEI. The CDR3: CASRRAANEKLFF. The CDR3 bases are TGTGCCAGCAGGCGGGCCGCTAATGAAAAACTGTTTTTT.

In its sample, this clonotype was seen many times. This sequence joins TRBV20-1 and TRBJ2-7; D is possibly TRBD1 (5 bases). CDR1 and CDR2 from the germline V gene are DFQATT and SNEGSKA (reference sequence). V gave up 0 bases and J gave up 3 bases, with 9 bases separating them. The CDR3 has 13 amino acids. The CDR3 here is CSARDRVRYEQYF. CDR3 DNA sequence: TGCAGTGCTAGAGACAGGGTCCGCTACGAGCAGTACTTC.

This clonotype was recorded a few times. This chain joins TRBV7-6 and TRBJ2-7, with TRBD1 as a possible D gene (6 bases). There are 13 residues in the CDR3. The germline V gene has CDR1 SGHVS and CDR2 FNYEAQ. With 2 bases removed from V and 6 bases from J, the gap between germline ends came to 11 bases. The CDR3 sequence: CASSLFRGIEQYF. The CDR3 nucleotides read TGTGCCAGCAGCTTATTTAGGGGGATCGAGCAGTACTTC.

The J gene is TRBJ2-7, the V gene TRBV12-3 or TRBV12-4, with 7 bases that match TRBD1. The CDR3 has 15 amino acids. V gave up 4 bases and J gave up 3 bases; unmatched junction bases: 9. The CDR3 DNA reads as TGTGCCAGCAGTTCACACCGGGACAGAAGCTACGAGCAGTACTTC. Protein product: CASSSHRDRSYEQYF.

This clonotype was seen a handful of times. The chain couples TRBV5-5 to TRBJ2-2; D gene uncertain. Germline CDR1 SGHKS, CDR2 YYEKEE (reference sequence). The CDR3 is made up of 11 amino acids. The ends were cut back, 5 bases at V and 5 bases at J, with 4 bases in the middle. The CDR3 DNA reads as TGTGCCAGCAGGACAACCGGGGAGCTGTTTTTT. Translated: CASRTTGELFF.

In this sample, this clonotype turned up many times. The J gene is TRBJ2-3, the V gene TRBV7-9; 14 bases are shared with TRBD2. Germline assignment: CDR1 SEHNR and CDR2 FQNEAQ (reference sequence). CDR3 size: 18 residues. Trimming removed 7 bases from V and 3 bases from J; junction bases left unmatched: 12. This chain's CDR3 is CASTQSGTSGRRTDTQYF. The CDR3 DNA reads TGTGCCAGCACCCAATCGGGGACTAGCGGGAGAAGGACAGATACGCAGTATTTT.